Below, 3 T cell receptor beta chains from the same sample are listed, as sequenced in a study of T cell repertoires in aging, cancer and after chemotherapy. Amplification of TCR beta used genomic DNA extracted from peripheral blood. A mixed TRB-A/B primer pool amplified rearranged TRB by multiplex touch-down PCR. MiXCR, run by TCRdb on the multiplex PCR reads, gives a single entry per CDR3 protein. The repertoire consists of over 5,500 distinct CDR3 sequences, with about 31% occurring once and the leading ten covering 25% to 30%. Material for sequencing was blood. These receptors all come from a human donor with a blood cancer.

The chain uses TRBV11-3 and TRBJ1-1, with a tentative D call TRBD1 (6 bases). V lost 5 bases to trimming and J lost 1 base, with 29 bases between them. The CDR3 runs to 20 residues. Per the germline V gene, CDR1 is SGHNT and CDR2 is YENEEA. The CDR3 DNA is TGTGCCAGCAGCCAAAAGTTTCAGTTCCTCCCACAGGGAGGGAACACTGAAGCTTTCTTT. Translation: CASSQKFQFLPQGGNTEAFF.

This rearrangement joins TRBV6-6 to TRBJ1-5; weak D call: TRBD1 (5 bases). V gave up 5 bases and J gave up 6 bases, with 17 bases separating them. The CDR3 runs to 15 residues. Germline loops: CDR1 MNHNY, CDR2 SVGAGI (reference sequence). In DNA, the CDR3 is TGTGCCAGCAGTGACCCCCGGGGGGGGAGTCAGCCCCAGCATTTT. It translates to CASSDPRGGSQPQHF.

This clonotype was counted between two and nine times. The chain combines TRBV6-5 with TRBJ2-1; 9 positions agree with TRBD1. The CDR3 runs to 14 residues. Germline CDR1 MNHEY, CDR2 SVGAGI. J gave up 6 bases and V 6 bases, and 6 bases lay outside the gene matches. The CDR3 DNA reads TGTGCCAGCAGCCCGGGGACAGGGCGCAATGAGCAGTTCTTC. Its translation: CASSPGTGRNEQFF.